The source of this T cell receptor beta chain is a study of shared clonotypes between healthy human individuals. Whole-study results and caveats: Naive CD4 clonotypes overlapped across a handful of donors at roughly 5.1%. The researchers took only blood, and tissue repertoires probably look different.

V dropped 1 base and J dropped 2 bases, with 9 bases sitting between them. Germline V CDR1 and CDR2: PRHDT, FYEKMQ (reference sequence). This CDR3 comprises 14 residues. Libraries were prepared by immunoSEQ multiplex PCR; TCRdb keeps only in-frame clonotypes and omits some of them. The data show some 1,600,000 clones, approximately 98% seen once. The donors, healthy adults who were HIV-negative, had experienced no recent acute infections or vaccinations. Researchers partitioned CD4+ cells into CD45RA+ naive and CD45RA-negative memory subsets. To note about this clone: What it binds is not known.

The clonotype comes from a man younger than 45 in good health. The sequenced sample was naive CD4+ T cells sorted from blood. Subset reported: CD45RA+ positively selected. The rearrangement links TRBV13 to TRBJ2-7, with D possibly TRBD1 on 5 matching bases. The CDR3 nucleotides are TGTGCCAGCAGCTTAGTCAGGGCAGCCTACGAGCAGTACTTC. It codes for CASSLVRAAYEQYF.